This entry is about one T cell receptor beta chain. The antigen is not known. Using immunoSEQ multiplex PCR, the repertoire was profiled, and TCRdb retains in-frame clones only, with some absent. Among some 35,000 clones listed, 81% were seen once. This sample was included in a study of T cells in narcolepsy. As for the study in general: Patients with NT1 or NT2 and healthy control donors were enrolled.

The germline V gene has CDR1 MDHEN and CDR2 SYDVKM. With 5 bases removed from V and 3 bases from J, the gap between germline ends came to 8 bases. There are 13 residues in the CDR3. Study-wide results and limits: Same-patient CSF and blood CD4+ T cell clonotypes included HCRT-specific and TRIB2-specific autoreactive ones. No autoreactive T cell clone sequences appeared in some memory CD4+ repertoires.

Sequenced: memory (CD45RA-) CD4+ T cells from blood. The rearrangement uses TRBV28 and TRBJ2-1; no firm D call. This clonotype was sampled from a human donor in good health. CDR3 in DNA: TGTGCCAGCAGTCAGACCCGCTACAATGAGCAGTTCTTC. It yields the protein CASSQTRYNEQFF.